The present T cell receptor (beta chain) was sequenced within a study of cytomegalovirus exposure and HLA in healthy donors. Background on the study: The 110 or so validation repertoires were produced on the same platform as the 700 or so repertoires of the first cohort. This was reported in a later analysis.

Study-level results: In vitro experiments confirmed that three CMV-associated chains were specific for CMV antigens. The finding came from a later analysis; first-cohort TCR clusters tended to co-occur in the 95 to 150 validation repertoires.

Some clones are missing from TCRdb's copy, which holds only in-frame ones; the method was immunoSEQ multiplex PCR. The sample has some 98,000 clones, around 88% seen once. The donors were members of the validation cohort comprising 120 subjects, separate from the roughly 670-subject first cohort. Concerning this clone itself: The target antigen is unknown.

The germline V and J ends were trimmed by 2 bases and 3 bases, with 14 bases remaining between them. This CDR3 comprises 16 residues. CDR1 is MNHNS and CDR2 is SASEGT in the germline V gene. This TCR derives from a woman in her twenties or thirties in good health and CMV-seronegative. Input material: PBMCs. The J gene is TRBJ1-5, the V gene TRBV6-1; D remains ambiguous. CDR3 DNA: TGTGCCAGCAGTGAATGGGGTGCGGGAACCAATCAGCCCCAGCATTTT. Its translation: CASSEWGAGTNQPQHF.